This is a list of T cell receptor beta chains from one sample in a study of T cell responses to AZD1222 COVID-19 vaccine. Some clones are missing from TCRdb's copy, which holds only in-frame ones; the method was immunoSEQ multiplex PCR. The data contain tens of thousands of clones, roughly 90% of them singletons. The specimen was peripheral blood, collected on day 0 of MenACWY control vaccination. The source of these receptors is an adult in good health. The CDR3 runs from the conserved cysteine through the conserved F or W. A D gene is named only where the DNA matches it firmly. Some rows mark clone size as missing; the rest say once, few, many or name a class of expanded clone.

D gene | J gene | clone size | V gene | CDR3 DNA | CDR3 protein
. | TRBJ2-7 | . | TRBV29-1 | TGCAGCGTTGCAGGGGATTCCTACGAGCAGTACTTC | CSVAGDSYEQYF
. | TRBJ1-1 | once | TRBV7-9 | TGTGCCAGCAGCCAAGAAGCCGACACCGGAGCTTTCTTT | CASSQEADTGAFF
. | TRBJ2-1 | . | TRBV15 | TGTGCCACCAGCAGAGGAAGGATGGATGAGCAGTTCTTC | CATSRGRMDEQFF
TRBD1 | TRBJ2-7 | . | TRBV5-4 | TGTGCCAGCAGCTCCGGGACAGGGTTCGCCTACGAGCAGTACTTC | CASSSGTGFAYEQYF
TRBD1 | TRBJ1-3 | . | TRBV20-1 | TGCAGTGCTAGTGGTACAGGGGATGGAAACACCATATATTTT | CSASGTGDGNTIYF
. | TRBJ2-7 | . | TRBV28 | TGTGCCAGCAGTACCCCGGCCAAGCCAGGTATTTACGAGCAGTACTTC | CASSTPAKPGIYEQYF
. | TRBJ2-7 | . | TRBV19 | TGTGCCAGTAGTAAGCCCCCCTCCAGTTTGGTCCACGAGCAGTACTTC | CASSKPPSSLVHEQYF
. | TRBJ2-3 | . | TRBV6-5 | TGTGCCTTATTACGGGGACTTAGCACAGATACGCAGTATTTT | CALLRGLSTDTQYF
TRBD1 | TRBJ1-5 | . | TRBV28 | TGTGCCAGCAGCACCCCCCGCGACAGGGTGGTTGGGAGTCAGCCCCAGCATTTT | CASSTPRDRVVGSQPQHF
. | TRBJ2-3 | . | TRBV3-1/TRBV3-2 | TGTGCCAGCAGCCGAATAGCTGAAGATACGCAGTATTTT | CASSRIAEDTQYF
TRBD1 | TRBJ1-5 | . | TRBV7-2 | TGTGCCAGCAGCCGGGACAGGGAATATCAGCCCCAGCATTTT | CASSRDREYQPQHF
. | TRBJ2-5 | . | TRBV9 | TGTGCCAGCAGCGTAAGGTCGCAAGAGACCCAGTACTTC | CASSVRSQETQYF
. | TRBJ1-3 | . | TRBV30 | TGTGCCTGGGCCCTACAGGGAACAGCGGGAAACACCATATATTTT | CAWALQGTAGNTIYF
. | TRBJ2-7 | . | TRBV27 | TGTGCCAGCAGTTCGGGGGCCTACGAGCAGTACTTC | CASSSGAYEQYF
. | TRBJ1-1 | . | TRBV12-3/TRBV12-4 | TGTGCCAGCAGTTTTCGAACGGCCTATGAAGCTTTCTTT | CASSFRTAYEAFF
. | TRBJ1-2 | . | TRBV9 | TGTGCCAGCAGCGTAGGCCCCTTATCGGGGGGAGTGCGCTACACCTTC | CASSVGPLSGGVRYTF
. | TRBJ2-5 | . | TRBV18 | TGTGCCAGCTCAGAGGGAATCCAAGAGACCCAGTACTTC | CASSEGIQETQYF
. | TRBJ2-3 | . | TRBV19 | TGTGCCAGTGACACCCGCGGTACAGATACGCAGTATTTT | CASDTRGTDTQYF
TRBD2 | TRBJ2-7 | . | TRBV28 | TGTGCCAGCAGTTCCCCGACTAGCGGTCCCTACGAGCAGTACTTC | CASSSPTSGPYEQYF
. | TRBJ2-1 | . | TRBV27 | TGTGCCAGCAGTTTGGGCGGGACCCCTTACAATGAGCAGTTCTTC | CASSLGGTPYNEQFF
. | TRBJ1-5 | . | TRBV4-3 | TGCGCCAGCAGCCAAGATGTTTCGAGCCAGCCCCAGCATTTT | CASSQDVSSQPQHF
. | TRBJ2-3 | . | TRBV5-4 | TGTGCCAGCAGCTTGGTCCCATATACGCAGTATTTT | CASSLVPYTQYF
. | TRBJ2-7 | once | TRBV11-2 | TGTGCCAGCAGCTTAGTACATTCAGGGACTCACTACGAGCAGTACTTC | CASSLVHSGTHYEQYF
. | TRBJ1-5 | . | TRBV4-3 | TGCGCCAGCAGCCCAACGAAGGATCAGCCCCAGCATTTT | CASSPTKDQPQHF
. | TRBJ2-1 | . | TRBV25-1 | TGTGCCAGCAGTCAACCGGGAGTTAAAAATGAGCAGTTCTTC | CASSQPGVKNEQFF